The sequence of this T cell receptor beta chain was determined in a study of blood T cell repertoires in COVID-19. On the study more broadly: The origin of the acute and convalescent COVID-19 samples was the United States, Italy and Spain. T cells, B-cell-depleted T cells, or PBMCs supplied cDNA or gDNA.

The V end was cut by 0 bases, the J end by 5 bases, with 5 bases between. Germline loops: CDR1 LGHNA, CDR2 YNFKEQ. The CDR3 is 13 amino acids. In the original analysis: Reference gene primer amplification in the assay estimated nucleated cell counts. TCRdb keeps only in-frame clones here, not all; method: immunoSEQ multiplex PCR. That table gives V, J and clone size, and the DNA gave D and trimming. This table holds over 150,000 clones, approximately 80% found once. Seattle researchers signed up patients amid active infection and tracked them longitudinally. This clonotype was sampled from a woman older than 75 with COVID-19, enrolled during active disease. Sequenced input: peripheral blood. The V and J genes are TRBV4-2 and TRBJ2-1; tentative D call: TRBD1 (5 bases). The CDR3 sequence: CASSQEQDNEQFF. The CDR3 DNA reads TGTGCCAGCAGCCAAGAACAGGACAATGAGCAGTTCTTC.